Detailed here is one TCR beta chain. In the source study's methods: Amplification of reference gene primers was used by the study to estimate nucleated cell counts. The repertoire was sequenced with immunoSEQ multiplex PCR; TCRdb's copy has only in-frame clones and lacks some. V and J calls and clone size are copied from that table; D and trimming were computed from the DNA. The sample shows 120,000 or so clones, approximately 80% of them seen only once. This entry is derived from a study of blood T cell repertoires in COVID-19. Study as a whole: In each case, the material was cDNA or gDNA derived from T cells, B-cell-depleted T cells, or PBMCs.

CDR1 and CDR2 from the germline V gene are SGHRS and YFSETQ. The CDR3 has 14 residues. V dropped 2 bases and J dropped 4 bases, with 12 bases sitting between them. This chain joins TRBV5-1 and TRBJ1-1, with D possibly being TRBD1 (6 bases). Sequenced sample: peripheral blood. This TCR was sampled from a human donor in a cohort sampled during active COVID-19. The CDR3 nucleotides are TGCGCCAGCAGCTTTTCCAGGGGTGGCACTGAAGCTTTCTTT. Amino acids: CASSFSRGGTEAFF.